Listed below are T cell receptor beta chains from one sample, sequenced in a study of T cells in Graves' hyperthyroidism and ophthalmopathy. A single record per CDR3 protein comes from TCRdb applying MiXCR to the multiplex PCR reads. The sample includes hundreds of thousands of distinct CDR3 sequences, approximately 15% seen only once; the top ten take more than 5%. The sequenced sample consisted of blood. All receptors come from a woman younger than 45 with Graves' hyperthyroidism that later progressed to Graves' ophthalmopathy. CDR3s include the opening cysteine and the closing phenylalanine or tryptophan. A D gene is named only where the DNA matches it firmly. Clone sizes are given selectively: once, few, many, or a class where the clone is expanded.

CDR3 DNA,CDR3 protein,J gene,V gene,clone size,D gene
TGCAGTGCTAGAGGAGACAGGGTAAGCGTGAGAAATGAGCAGTTCTTC,CSARGDRVSVRNEQFF,TRBJ2-1,TRBV20-1,few,TRBD1
TGTGCCAGCTCACCAAGCCAGACAGAGGGCTACACCTTC,CASSPSQTEGYTF,TRBJ1-2,TRBV18,NA,NA
TGTGCCTGGAGTTCAGGGGGAGGAGAGACCCAGTACTTC,CAWSSGGGETQYF,TRBJ2-5,TRBV30,NA,NA
TGTGCCAGCAGCAGCTACACTAGCGGGAGGATCTCAGATACGCAGTATTTT,CASSSYTSGRISDTQYF,TRBJ2-3,TRBV28,many,TRBD2
TGTGCCAGCAGCCCCTTTAATTCCTACGAGCAGTACTTC,CASSPFNSYEQYF,TRBJ2-7,TRBV14,few,NA
TGCAGTGCTAGCGGGAGCCTAACCTACGAGCAGTACTTC,CSASGSLTYEQYF,TRBJ2-7,TRBV20-1,many,NA
TGTGCCAGCAGCAGCGAGGGGGTCAATGAGCAGTTCTTC,CASSSEGVNEQFF,TRBJ2-1,TRBV7-8,many,NA
TGTGCCTGGAGTGGGACAGGGGTCCCCTACGAGCAGTACTTC,CAWSGTGVPYEQYF,TRBJ2-7,TRBV30,many,TRBD1
TGCGCCAGCAGCCAAGACCCCAGAATTAGCACAGATACGCAGTATTTT,CASSQDPRISTDTQYF,TRBJ2-3,TRBV4-3,few,NA
TGTGCCATCAGTGAGTCCGGAGGGACAGGGCTTGATGGAGCTTTCTTT,CAISESGGTGLDGAFF,TRBJ1-1,TRBV10-3,many,TRBD1
TGTGCCAGCAGCCAGGGACAGATCTCTGGAAACACCATATATTTT,CASSQGQISGNTIYF,TRBJ1-3,TRBV25-1,many,TRBD1
TGTGCCAGCAGTTCGCCGGGCCTATCGAACACCGGGGAGCTGTTTTTT,CASSSPGLSNTGELFF,TRBJ2-2,TRBV28,many,NA
TGTGCCAGCAGTTTAGCGCTCGGAGGGGTGCCCCACTTT,CASSLALGGVPHF,TRBJ1-6,TRBV12-3/TRBV12-4,NA,NA
TGTGCCAGCAGCCCGCCCCAGGGACAGACAAACGAGCAGTACTTC,CASSPPQGQTNEQYF,TRBJ2-7,TRBV7-8,many,TRBD1
TGTGCCAGCAGTCCAAAGACAGGGGGGTGGTCTGAAGCTTTCTTT,CASSPKTGGWSEAFF,TRBJ1-1,TRBV12-3/TRBV12-4,many,TRBD1
TGTGCCAGCAGTCACCTACTAGCCGGAAGCACAGATACGCAGTATTTT,CASSHLLAGSTDTQYF,TRBJ2-3,TRBV6-1,NA,NA
TGCAGTGCCGAGGGACAGGCAACAGATACGCAGTATTTT,CSAEGQATDTQYF,TRBJ2-3,TRBV20-1,few,TRBD1
TGTGCCAGCAGTTTATCTCTCGATCAGCCCCAGCATTTT,CASSLSLDQPQHF,TRBJ1-5,TRBV27,few,NA
TGTGCCACCAGTGACACCTCGAAAGGGTTCTCCTACAATGAGCAGTTCTTC,CATSDTSKGFSYNEQFF,TRBJ2-1,TRBV24-1,many,NA
TGTGCCAGCAGCCTCCCCTTGGGGACTAGCGGACGGGGTACGCAGTATTTT,CASSLPLGTSGRGTQYF,TRBJ2-3,TRBV5-8,many,TRBD2
TGTGCCAGCAGCCCCCCCGGCGGGAGAGGGTACGAGCAGTACTTC,CASSPPGGRGYEQYF,TRBJ2-7,TRBV7-8,many,TRBD2
TGTGCCAGCAGTTGGGACGTTGCTGGGGCCAACGTCCTGACTTTC,CASSWDVAGANVLTF,TRBJ2-6,TRBV11-3,few,NA
TGTGCCAGCAGCATCGGACTCGAGCAGTTCTTC,CASSIGLEQFF,TRBJ2-1,TRBV7-3,many,NA
TGTGCCAGCAGTGAATTTAGGGGACAGATGGATGGCTACACCTTC,CASSEFRGQMDGYTF,TRBJ1-2,TRBV25-1,NA,TRBD1
TGCGCCAGCAGCCGAGAGACAGGACAGGCTGGGGCCAACGTCCTGACTTTC,CASSRETGQAGANVLTF,TRBJ2-6,TRBV4-3,few,TRBD1
TGTGCCAGCAGTTACTCAGGATCAGGGGCTGGAAACACCATATATTTT,CASSYSGSGAGNTIYF,TRBJ1-3,TRBV6-5,NA,NA
TGCGCCAGCAGCCAGGACCAACAGGGACCTGAAGCTTTCTTT,CASSQDQQGPEAFF,TRBJ1-1,TRBV4-3,NA,NA
TGTGCCAGCAGCCCTGAGGTATGGGGACAGGCAGCAGCTAACTATGGCTACACCTTC,CASSPEVWGQAAANYGYTF,TRBJ1-2,TRBV7-2,NA,TRBD1
TGCGCCAGCAGAGGGCCAAGCAGGCTACAAGAGACCCAGTACTTC,CASRGPSRLQETQYF,TRBJ2-5,TRBV5-1,NA,NA
TGTGCCAGCAGCCAAGATACTACCAATAACTATGGCTACACCTTC,CASSQDTTNNYGYTF,TRBJ1-2,TRBV3-1,few,NA
TGTGCCAGCTCACCGGGGACAGGGACGGACTATGGCTACACCTTC,CASSPGTGTDYGYTF,TRBJ1-2,TRBV18,many,TRBD1
TGCGCCAGCCTCCCTTGCTGGGGGAACGGGTCCAATGAGCAGTTCTTC,CASLPCWGNGSNEQFF,TRBJ2-1,TRBV10-1,NA,NA
TGTGCCACCAGCATCGGAGGGGGACTGGGGACACACAGCCGCGAGCAGTACTTC,CATSIGGGLGTHSREQYF,TRBJ2-7,TRBV15,many,NA
TGTGCCAACACCACGACCGGTCAGCCCCAGCATTTT,CANTTTGQPQHF,TRBJ1-5,TRBV6-2/TRBV6-3,few,NA
TGTGCCAGTTGGGGTGTTGTAACCGGGGAGCTGTTTTTT,CASWGVVTGELFF,TRBJ2-2,TRBV6-1,NA,NA
TGTGCCAGCAGAAAGAACGGGGACAATGAGCAGTTCTTC,CASRKNGDNEQFF,TRBJ2-1,TRBV27,many,NA
TGCGCCAGCAGCTTGATGGCAGGCCTTAATGAAAAACTGTTTTTT,CASSLMAGLNEKLFF,TRBJ1-4,TRBV5-1,many,NA
TGTGCCAGCTCACTAGCCGACCGGGGCGAGCAGTACTTC,CASSLADRGEQYF,TRBJ2-7,TRBV18,many,NA
TGTGCCAGCAGCTTCTGGGCGGGAGCGGTGAACAATGAGCAGTTCTTC,CASSFWAGAVNNEQFF,TRBJ2-1,TRBV11-3,many,TRBD2
TGTGCCAGTAGTCGGGAACAGGGGTCGCGGCCCCTCCACTTT,CASSREQGSRPLHF,TRBJ1-6,TRBV19,few,TRBD1
TGTGCCAGCACCCACCTAGACAGGGAACAACTGTTTTTT,CASTHLDREQLFF,TRBJ1-4,TRBV6-1,NA,TRBD1
TGTGCCAGCAGTTACTTGTCCGCGGGAGCTTGGGAGACCCAGTACTTC,CASSYLSAGAWETQYF,TRBJ2-5,TRBV6-6,few,TRBD2
TGTGCCTGGGTGACTAGCGGGAGATACAATGAGCAGTTCTTC,CAWVTSGRYNEQFF,TRBJ2-1,TRBV30,many,TRBD2
TGCAGCGTTGGTACCTCTGGGGCCAACGTCCTGACTTTC,CSVGTSGANVLTF,TRBJ2-6,TRBV29-1,many,NA
TGTGCCAGCAGTTTTGTAGCGGGAATCGTCGGGGAGCTGTTTTTT,CASSFVAGIVGELFF,TRBJ2-2,TRBV6-1,NA,TRBD2
TGTGCCACCAGTGATCTCTCGACTAGTTTCGAAGATGAGCAGTTCTTC,CATSDLSTSFEDEQFF,TRBJ2-1,TRBV24-1,many,NA
TGTGCCAGCAGCTTGGGTGGAATTTTGCAAGAGACCCAGTACTTC,CASSLGGILQETQYF,TRBJ2-5,TRBV5-5,many,NA
TGTGCCAGCAGCCCATACGACAGCCGGCCGAATCAGCCCCAGCATTTT,CASSPYDSRPNQPQHF,TRBJ1-5,TRBV9,many,NA
TGTGCCAGCTCACCATTCCCCCGGGACCAGGCTGGAGTTATGGGCTACACCTTC,CASSPFPRDQAGVMGYTF,TRBJ1-2,TRBV18,few,NA
TGCAGTGCTAGCAACCGGGACAGGGAGTTCTTC,CSASNRDREFF,TRBJ2-1,TRBV20-1,few,TRBD1
TGTGCCAGCAGCGGACGACTAGCGGGATCGCTTGAGCAGTTCTTC,CASSGRLAGSLEQFF,TRBJ2-1,TRBV9,many,TRBD2
TGTGCCACCAGTCAAGCAGCAGGAACCTACGAGCAGTACTTC,CATSQAAGTYEQYF,TRBJ2-7,TRBV24-1,many,NA
TGTGCCATCCGGATGGATCGCAATCAGCCCCAGCATTTT,CAIRMDRNQPQHF,TRBJ1-5,TRBV10-3,few,NA
TGTGCCAGCAGTTCTTCTCGGGGACTAGCGGGGACCTACGAGCAGTACTTC,CASSSSRGLAGTYEQYF,TRBJ2-7,TRBV28,many,TRBD2
TGTGCCAGCTCCAATGACCCCGGGACCCCTGGAAACACCATATATTTT,CASSNDPGTPGNTIYF,TRBJ1-3,TRBV18,NA,NA
TGCAGTGCCCCCATAACAGGGTGGGAAGAAAAACTGTTTTTT,CSAPITGWEEKLFF,TRBJ1-4,TRBV20-1,NA,NA
TGTGCCAGCAGTTTATGGGGTGCGGGAAATGTGAATGAGCAGTTCTTC,CASSLWGAGNVNEQFF,TRBJ2-1,TRBV27,many,NA
TGTGCCAGCAGCTTAGATAAGGGGGGGGGAGAGACCCAGTACTTC,CASSLDKGGGETQYF,TRBJ2-5,TRBV11-2,many,NA
TGTGCCAACTCCGGGACAGTCGGCTACGAGCAGTACTTC,CANSGTVGYEQYF,TRBJ2-7,TRBV10-3,many,TRBD1
TGTGCCAGCAGTTACCCTGACAAGGGCCGGGGCTACACTGAAGCTTTCTTT,CASSYPDKGRGYTEAFF,TRBJ1-1,TRBV6-1,many,NA